These 20 T cell receptor beta chains share one sample of origin, sequenced in a study of a mutant IDH1 vaccine in newly diagnosed glioma (dated by TCRdb to about 2021). No antigen has been assigned to these receptors. The time point label on this specimen signifies: week 11, during vaccination. Each vaccine dose, consisting of 300 ug of a 20-mer mutant IDH1 peptide in Montanide, was administered subcutaneously with topical imiquimod. Receptors were amplified or captured by the immunoSEQ multiplex PCR assay. The table was pulled from immuneACCESS by TCRdb, which kept in-frame rearrangements only. Such tables lose some clones; where checked, under half of the loss comes from unresolved V genes, and the rest has no known cause. The sample table records some 30,000 clones; roughly 78% of these occur just once. The ten largest clonotypes hold approximately 23% of the sample. The source was PBMCs, collected from a glioma patient whose treatment included an IDH1 peptide vaccine. Receptor source: a man aged 25 to 40 with glioma.

This rearrangement joins TRBV7-9 to TRBJ2-6; 8 bases match TRBD1. The CDR3 runs to 18 residues. V gave up 4 bases and J gave up 2 bases; unmatched junction bases: 10. Germline V gene data show CDR1 as SEHNR and CDR2 as FQNEAQ (reference sequence). The CDR3 protein is CASSSSTGEVAGANVLTF. CDR3 sequence (DNA): TGTGCCAGCAGCTCATCGACAGGGGAGGTGGCTGGGGCCAACGTCCTGACTTTC.

The chain has TRBV29-1 and TRBJ1-2; possibly TRBD1 for D (5 bases). The CDR3 runs 14 residues. The germline V gene has CDR1 SQVTM and CDR2 ANQGSEA. V lost 7 bases, J lost 1 base, and 16 bases lay in between. CDR3 sequence: CSAPDRAVNYGYTF. The CDR3 nucleotides read TGCAGCGCGCCAGACAGAGCCGTTAACTATGGCTACACCTTC.

This chain uses TRBV10-2 with TRBJ2-3, with D unclear. CDR1 is WSHSY, CDR2 SAAADI, per germline. The V end was cut by 9 bases, the J end by 8 bases, with 15 bases between. The CDR3 contains 12 residues. CDR3 bases: TGCGCCAGTACTTCCAAGCGAGTTACGCAGTATTTT. This sequence encodes CASTSKRVTQYF.

The V and J genes are TRBV6-1 and TRBJ1-1; TRBD1 is a possible D gene (5 bases). The ends were cut back, 5 bases at V and 1 base at J, with 11 bases in the middle. Germline values: CDR1 MNHNS, CDR2 SASEGT. This CDR3 contains 14 residues. The CDR3, as DNA: TGTGCCAGCAGTTCGCAGGGCGGGAACACTGAAGCTTTCTTT. Translating it yields CASSSQGGNTEAFF.

This chain joins TRBV6-6 and TRBJ2-1; tentatively, D is TRBD1 (6 bases). V lost 8 bases, J lost 3 bases, and 11 bases lay in between. Germline V lookup: CDR1 MNHNY, CDR2 SVGAGI (reference sequence). This CDR3 spans 13 amino acids. CDR3 DNA sequence: TGTGCCAGCGGGGACAATTTCTACAATGAGCAGTTCTTC. Residues: CASGDNFYNEQFF.

The chain is built from TRBV4-3 and TRBJ1-5; 8 nucleotides line up with TRBD1. In germline, CDR1 is LGHNA, CDR2 YSLEER. Trimming at V came to 3 bases and at J to 7 bases, leaving 5 bases not matched to a gene. This CDR3 comprises 14 residues. The CDR3 DNA reads as TGCGCCAGCAGCCAGGGGACAGGTCGGCAGCCCCAGCATTTT. Protein product: CASSQGTGRQPQHF.

The chain uses TRBV30 and TRBJ1-2; TRBD1 is a possible D gene (5 bases). The V and J ends lost 4 bases and 8 bases respectively, with 11 bases between them. The CDR3 covers 11 residues. Germline CDR1 GTSNPN, CDR2 SVGIG (reference sequence). The CDR3 nucleotides are TGTGCCTGGACCACAGGTTACGGCTACACCTTC. This gives the protein CAWTTGYGYTF. The variable domain in full, with the rest retrieved from reference TRBV30 and TRBJ1-2, is SQTIHQWPATLVQPVGSPLSLECTVEGTSNPNLYWYRQAAGRGLQLLFYSVGIGQISSEVPQNLSASRPQDRQFILSSKKLLLSDSGFYLCAWTTGYGYTFGSGTRLTVV.

The V call is TRBV9, the J call TRBJ2-7, with D possibly matching TRBD2 (6 bases). The V end was cut by 4 bases, the J end by 5 bases, with 19 bases between. There are 15 residues in the CDR3. CDR1 and CDR2 from the germline V gene are SGDLS and YYNGEE. In DNA form, the CDR3 reads TGTGCCAGCAGCCCACCCGGGACTGGCGCTCACGAGCAGTACTTC. Encoded protein: CASSPPGTGAHEQYF.

The chain uses TRBV5-1 and TRBJ1-1; D call uncertain. The CDR3 is made up of 12 amino acids. Germline V gives CDR1 SGHRS, CDR2 YFSETQ. V dropped 3 bases and J dropped 7 bases, with 10 bases sitting between them. The CDR3: CASSYVDGEAFF. The CDR3 DNA sequence: TGCGCCAGCAGCTACGTGGACGGTGAAGCTTTCTTT.

The chain couples TRBV9 to TRBJ1-4, with 11 positions matching TRBD1. This CDR3 contains 16 residues. After removal of 3 bases from V and 8 bases from J, the junction contained 9 bases not matched to a gene. CDR1 is SGDLS, CDR2 YYNGEE, per germline. CDR3 coding DNA: TGTGCCAGCAGCGCAAGAACCGGGACAGGGGGGGAAAAACTGTTTTTT. Amino acids: CASSARTGTGGEKLFF.

The chain links TRBV13 to TRBJ2-2; D gene ambiguous. V lost 4 bases, J lost 0 bases, and 9 bases lay in between. Germline CDR1 is PRHDT and CDR2 is FYEKMQ (reference sequence). The CDR3 loop spans 15 amino acids. CDR3 protein: CASSSGPSNTGELFF. The CDR3 DNA reads as TGTGCCAGCAGCTCCGGGCCATCGAACACCGGGGAGCTGTTTTTT.

V is TRBV7-6 and J is TRBJ2-2; 7 bases fit TRBD1. The CDR3 extends over 16 amino acids. CDR1 and CDR2 from the germline V gene are SGHVS and FNYEAQ. J gave up 0 bases and V 6 bases, and 7 bases lay outside the gene matches. In DNA, the CDR3 is TGTGCCAGCAGATCGACAGGGAGAACGAACACCGGGGAGCTGTTTTTT. It specifies CASRSTGRTNTGELFF.

The chain combines TRBV6-6 with TRBJ1-6, with 7 bases lining up with TRBD1. The ends lost 7 bases at V and 9 bases at J; junction bases unmatched: 12. Germline CDR1 MNHNY, CDR2 SVGAGI (reference sequence). This CDR3 is built from 15 residues. The CDR3 coding sequence is TGTGCCAGCACTAAAACAGGGGATGGAGGTTCACCCCTCCACTTT. Translated: CASTKTGDGGSPLHF.

The V call is TRBV19, the J call TRBJ2-2, with TRBD2 matching 7 bases. The CDR3 totals 17 residues. The germline V gene has CDR1 LNHDA and CDR2 SQIVND (reference sequence). The junction had 7 bases not matched to a gene; V was cut back by 2 bases and J by 1 base. The CDR3 here is CASSIRVTGGNTGELFF. The CDR3 DNA reads as TGTGCCAGTAGTATAAGGGTGACGGGAGGGAACACCGGGGAGCTGTTTTTT. Full variable domain (missing parts from reference TRBV19 and TRBJ2-2): DGGITQSPKYLFRKEGQNVTLSCEQNLNHDAMYWYRQDPGQGLRLIYYSQIVNDFQKGDIAEGYSVSREKKESFPLTVTSAQKNPTAFYLCASSIRVTGGNTGELFFGEGSRLTVL.

This clone was seen more than once but under ten times. The genes are TRBV9 and TRBJ1-1; D not certain. Trimming removed 3 bases at V and 4 bases at J, with 13 bases between. In germline, CDR1 is SGDLS, CDR2 YYNGEE. This CDR3 has 14 amino acids. The CDR3 DNA sequence: TGTGCCAGCAGCGCCGAGAAGGGCTTCACTGAAGCTTTCTTT. Translating it yields CASSAEKGFTEAFF. The full variable domain, completed using reference TRBV9 and TRBJ1-1, is DSGVTQTPKHLITATGQRVTLRCSPRSGDLSVYWYQQSLDQGLQFLIQYYNGEERAKGNILERFSAQQFPDLHSELNLSSLELGDSALYFCASSAEKGFTEAFFGQGTRLTVV.

The CDR3 nucleotides are TGTGCCAGCAGTCGGGGGACAGGGGAGGGAGAGACCCAGTACTTC. Protein sequence: CASSRGTGEGETQYF. The J gene is TRBJ2-5, the V gene TRBV6-5, with 10 bases that match TRBD1. CDR3 length equals 15 residues. Trimming removed 5 bases from V and 4 bases from J; junction bases left unmatched: 7. The germline V gene encodes CDR1 MNHEY and CDR2 SVGAGI.

The chain carries TRBV30 and TRBJ1-1; TRBD1 is a possible D gene (5 bases). Trimming left V 3 bases short and J 6 bases short, with 14 bases between. From germline, CDR1 is GTSNPN and CDR2 SVGIG (reference sequence). This CDR3 comprises 13 residues. CDR3 sequence (DNA): TGTGCCTGGAGCCCGGACATTCGAGCTGAAGCTTTCTTT. This encodes CAWSPDIRAEAFF.

V and J are TRBV29-1 and TRBJ2-7, with D tentatively TRBD1 (6 bases). V was trimmed by 4 bases and J by 1 base, leaving 14 bases between them. CDR1 and CDR2 from the germline V gene are SQVTM and ANQGSEA. The CDR3 contains 14 residues. The CDR3 reads CSVVLDRRSYEQYF. The CDR3 bases are TGCAGCGTTGTTTTGGACAGAAGGTCCTACGAGCAGTACTTC.

This chain connects TRBV5-4 to TRBJ1-2, with 9 bases lining up with TRBD1. The CDR3 runs 13 residues. In germline, CDR1 is SGHNT, CDR2 YYREEE (reference sequence). V lost 5 bases, J lost 4 bases, and 3 bases stayed unmatched. Here the CDR3 reads CASRDRGAYGYTF. The DNA of the CDR3 is TGTGCCAGCAGGGACAGGGGAGCCTATGGCTACACCTTC. Supplemented by reference TRBV5-4 and TRBJ1-2, the full variable domain reads ETGVTQSPTHLIKTRGQQVTLRCSSQSGHNTVSWYQQALGQGPQFIFQYYREEENGRGNFPPRFSGLQFPNYSSELNVNALELDDSALYLCASRDRGAYGYTFGSGTRLTVV.

In this sample, this clone turned up a few times. The chain recombines TRBV5-1 with TRBJ1-1; possible D gene TRBD1, 5 bases. The germline V gene encodes CDR1 SGHRS and CDR2 YFSETQ. The CDR3 spans 14 residues. The V gene lost 3 bases and the J gene lost 0 bases, with 9 bases spanning the gap. CDR3 bases: TGCGCCAGCAGCTCGACAGTGATGAACACTGAAGCTTTCTTT. This gives the protein CASSSTVMNTEAFF. Full variable domain (rest looked up from reference TRBV5-1 and TRBJ1-1): KAGVTQTPRYLIKTRGQQVTLSCSPISGHRSVSWYQQTPGQGLQFLFEYFSETQRNKGNFPGRFSGRQFSNSRSEMNVSTLELGDSALYLCASSSTVMNTEAFFGQGTRLTVV.